These 29 T cell receptor beta chains share one sample of origin, sequenced in a study of Ad26.COV2.S vaccination and SARS-CoV-2 variants. TCRdb keeps only in-frame clones here, not all; method: immunoSEQ multiplex PCR. The sample has around 450,000 clones; over 75% are singletons. Treatment given: roughly 20 received Ad26.COV2.S at low or high dose, single or two shots; about five received placebo; per-sample allocation not given. The samples date from day 63 after the first vaccine or placebo injection. The specimen comprised peripheral blood, sampled in a trial of Ad26.COV2.S vaccine versus placebo. The receptors derive from a person between 18 and 59 years old who received the Ad26.COV2.S COVID-19 vaccine or a placebo.

This chain links TRBV14 with TRBJ1-5, with 8 bases fitting TRBD1. V dropped 1 base and J dropped 0; count of bases not matched to a gene: 14. Germline CDR1 SGHDN, CDR2 FVKESK. The CDR3 is 20 amino acids. CDR3 in amino acids: CASSQADRTGYFYSNQPQHF. CDR3 coding DNA: TGTGCCAGCAGCCAAGCGGACAGGACAGGGTACTTCTATAGCAATCAGCCCCAGCATTTT.

J is TRBJ2-1 and V is TRBV7-6, with D perhaps matching TRBD2 (5 bases). The V and J ends lost 5 bases and 5 bases respectively, with 16 bases between them. The CDR3 is made up of 15 amino acids. The germline V gene encodes CDR1 SGHVS and CDR2 FNYEAQ. CDR3 residues: CASSLLETVHNEQFF. DNA for the CDR3: TGTGCCAGCAGCCTACTAGAAACAGTTCACAATGAGCAGTTCTTC.

The genes are TRBV5-1 and TRBJ1-2; D gene unclear. V lost 1 base, J lost 8 bases, and 15 bases lay in between. The germline CDR1 and CDR2 sequences are SGHRS and YFSETQ. The CDR3 is 14 residues long. The CDR3 reads CASSLYGEERGYTF. As DNA, the CDR3 is TGCGCCAGCAGCTTGTACGGGGAAGAAAGGGGCTACACCTTC.

V gene TRBV28 combines with J gene TRBJ2-7, with TRBD2 identical over 7 bases. V lost 5 bases, J lost 2 bases, and 6 bases stayed unmatched. The germline CDR1 and CDR2 sequences are MDHEN and SYDVKM. The CDR3 extends over 14 amino acids. CDR3 residues: CASSVTSRTYEQYF. The CDR3 DNA is TGTGCCAGCAGTGTGACTAGCAGAACCTACGAGCAGTACTTC.

In nucleotides, the CDR3 is TGTGCCAGCAGTCCAGGGAGGGAAGAGACCCAGTACTTC. Its protein is CASSPGREETQYF. The chain joins TRBV28 to TRBJ2-5; 7 bases line up with TRBD2. The CDR3 spans 13 residues. V shed 5 bases, J shed 3 bases, and the junction held 3 bases outside the gene matches. From germline, CDR1 is MDHEN and CDR2 SYDVKM.

The count of this clone is one. The CDR3 spells CASTPTTGHNEQFF. DNA of the CDR3: TGTGCCAGCACTCCAACGACAGGCCACAATGAGCAGTTCTTC. V is TRBV6-4 and J is TRBJ2-1; D might be TRBD1 (6 bases). Germline V lookup: CDR1 MRHNA, CDR2 SNTAGT. Trimming pared 7 bases from V and 5 bases from J, leaving 15 bases between. This CDR3 region has 14 residues.

The V and J genes are TRBV6-5 and TRBJ2-2; a weak D match, TRBD2 (6 bases). Trimming cost V 10 bases and J 0 bases, with 12 bases left between them. CDR1 and CDR2 from the germline V gene are MNHEY and SVGAGI. CDR3 size: 14 residues. The CDR3 here is CAIAGTPNTGELFF. The CDR3 nucleotides are TGTGCCATCGCCGGGACTCCGAACACCGGGGAGCTGTTTTTT.

The V and J genes are TRBV6-5 and TRBJ1-5; 7 bases agree with TRBD1. There are 14 residues in the CDR3. Germline CDR1 and CDR2: MNHEY and SVGAGI. J gave up 5 bases and V 4 bases, and 5 bases lay outside the gene matches. CDR3 residues: CASSWTGADQPQHF. The CDR3 DNA reads as TGTGCCAGCAGTTGGACAGGAGCGGATCAGCCCCAGCATTTT.

The gene calls are TRBV19 and TRBJ2-7; D ambiguous. This CDR3 is 13 amino acids long. V gave up 6 bases and J gave up 2 bases, with 11 bases separating them. CDR1 and CDR2 (germline): LNHDA, SQIVND (reference sequence). The CDR3 region is CASRGSLTYEQYF. The CDR3 bases are TGTGCCAGTAGAGGCAGCCTCACCTACGAGCAGTACTTC.

This clone showed up just once. The chain couples TRBV5-4 to TRBJ1-1; D possibly corresponds to TRBD1 (5 bases). CDR3 size: 15 residues. V shed 0 bases and J shed 3 bases, with 12 bases lying between them. In germline, CDR1 is SGHNT, CDR2 YYREEE (reference sequence). The CDR3 DNA follows: TGTGCCAGCAGCTTGGGTGGGGGAAGATACACTGAAGCTTTCTTT. It specifies CASSLGGGRYTEAFF.

The gene calls are TRBV5-4 and TRBJ2-2, with TRBD1 identical over 9 bases. This CDR3 has 13 amino acids. The germline gives CDR1 SGHNT, CDR2 YYREEE (reference sequence). J gave up 11 bases and V 3 bases, and 5 bases lay outside the gene matches. Written as DNA, the CDR3 is TGTGCCAGCAGCTCCGGACAGGGGATCGAGCTGTTTTTT. This codes for CASSSGQGIELFF.

The chain uses TRBV28 and TRBJ2-2; D is perhaps TRBD1 or TRBD2 (5 bases each). The CDR3 loop spans 13 amino acids. Trimming left V 2 bases short and J 6 bases short, with 7 bases between. The V gene's germline CDR1 is MDHEN and CDR2 SYDVKM. DNA for the CDR3: TGTGCCAGCAGTTTAGGGGGTTCCGGGGAGCTGTTTTTT. Protein: CASSLGGSGELFF.

The chain is built from TRBV4-1 and TRBJ1-2; D is possibly TRBD1 (6 bases). V dropped 3 bases and J dropped 8 bases, with 13 bases sitting between them. The CDR3 covers 13 residues. Per the germline V gene, CDR1 is MGHRA and CDR2 is YSYEKL. This CDR3 is CASSQQGIGGYTF. The DNA of the CDR3 is TGCGCCAGCAGCCAGCAGGGGATAGGGGGCTACACCTTC.

In nucleotides, the CDR3 is TGTGCCAGCGGCTCCCCCGGGGGGGGCACAGATACGCAGTATTTT. Encoded protein: CASGSPGGGTDTQYF. V is TRBV3-1 (or the pseudogene TRBV3-2) and J is TRBJ2-3; 8 nucleotides match TRBD2. CDR3 length: 15 residues. With V trimmed by 8 bases and J by 1 base, 8 bases remained unmatched. Germline CDR1 reads LGHDT; CDR2 reads YNNKEL (reference sequence).

The J gene is TRBJ2-2, the V gene TRBV2; TRBD1 agrees at 7 bases. CDR1 is SNHLY and CDR2 is FYNNEI in the germline V gene. With 5 bases clipped from V and 0 bases from J, the junction kept 9 bases outside the gene matches. CDR3 length equals 17 residues. In nucleotides, the CDR3 is TGTGCCAGCAGTTTTTCCCCGGGACAGACGAACACCGGGGAGCTGTTTTTT. This gives the protein CASSFSPGQTNTGELFF.

V usage is TRBV3-1 (or the pseudogene TRBV3-2) and J usage is TRBJ2-3; either TRBD1 or TRBD2 may supply D (5 bases each). In germline, CDR1 is LGHDT, CDR2 YNNKEL (reference sequence). CDR3 size: 14 residues. Trimming took 4 bases from V and 0 from J, leaving 8 bases between them. CDR3 residues: CASSPWGSTDTQYF. The DNA of the CDR3 is TGTGCCAGCAGCCCTTGGGGGAGCACAGATACGCAGTATTTT.

The J gene is TRBJ1-1, the V gene TRBV11-2; no clear D. The ends were cut back, 1 base at V and 0 bases at J, with 9 bases in the middle. The CDR3 sequence is 15 residues long. CDR1 and CDR2 (germline): SGHAT, FQNNGV. In nucleotides, the CDR3 is TGTGCCAGCAGCTTAGTGGCAGGAGTGAACACTGAAGCTTTCTTT. Translation: CASSLVAGVNTEAFF.

The chain has TRBV6-5 and TRBJ1-2; D perhaps matches TRBD1 (6 bases). CDR1 MNHEY and CDR2 SVGAGI come from the germline V gene. There are 16 residues in the CDR3. Between the trimmed V and J ends, which lost 0 bases and 4 bases, there was a span of 15 bases. The CDR3: CASSYSAGGDVYGYTF. In nucleotides, the CDR3 is TGTGCCAGCAGTTACTCGGCCGGGGGCGACGTCTATGGCTACACCTTC.

This sequence joins TRBV5-1 and TRBJ2-5; 9 bases are shared with TRBD1. The CDR3 covers 18 residues. V shed 2 bases and J 2 bases; nucleotides not matched to a gene: 13. Per the germline V gene, CDR1 is SGHRS and CDR2 is YFSETQ. DNA of the CDR3: TGCGCCAGCAGCTTAAACCCAGGGACAGGGCCTCTACAAGAGACCCAGTACTTC. Encoded protein: CASSLNPGTGPLQETQYF.

The chain carries TRBV19 and TRBJ2-3, with 10 bases identical to TRBD2. This CDR3 comprises 14 residues. J lost 7 bases, V lost 7 bases, and 8 bases had no gene match. Germline CDR1 is LNHDA and CDR2 is SQIVND (reference sequence). The CDR3 is CASKLAGGLNTQYF. DNA for the CDR3: TGTGCCAGTAAGTTAGCGGGAGGTCTAAATACGCAGTATTTT.

This rearrangement joins TRBV6-6 to TRBJ2-5; D uncertain. V lost 4 bases and J 5 bases, leaving 8 bases between the germline ends. Germline V gene lookup returns CDR1 MNHNY and CDR2 SVGAGI (reference sequence). The CDR3 extends over 12 amino acids. The CDR3 sequence is CASSLDVETQYF. The CDR3 region has the DNA TGTGCCAGCAGTTTGGACGTGGAGACCCAGTACTTC.

The CDR3 coding sequence is TGCGCCAGCAGCCCACCGGGACAGGGGACGCTGAACACTGAAGCTTTCTTT. It yields the protein CASSPPGQGTLNTEAFF. V is TRBV5-1 and J is TRBJ1-1, with TRBD1 identical over 10 bases. This CDR3 has 17 amino acids. V was clipped by 4 bases and J by 0 bases; unmatched bases: 9. Germline CDR1 SGHRS, CDR2 YFSETQ.

The CDR3 DNA reads TGTGCCAGTAGATTCCGGGACAGGGTAGTTCAGCCCCAGCATTTT. Amino acid sequence: CASRFRDRVVQPQHF. The chain recombines TRBV19 with TRBJ1-5; 9 bases are shared with TRBD1. The CDR3 has 15 residues. Germline V gene data show CDR1 as LNHDA and CDR2 as SQIVND (reference sequence). V trimming: 6 bases; J trimming: 6 bases; junction bases outside the gene matches: 9.

V and J are TRBV6-5 and TRBJ2-7, with 8 positions matching TRBD1. Per the germline V gene, CDR1 is MNHEY and CDR2 is SVGAGI. The V segment lost 8 bases and the J segment 12 bases; nucleotides outside the gene matches: 9. The CDR3 consists of 11 residues. The CDR3: CASETPGQVYF. CDR3 DNA sequence: TGTGCCAGCGAAACCCCGGGACAGGTGTACTTC.

This clone showed up just once. This chain uses TRBV6-5 with TRBJ2-4, with 8 bases aligning to TRBD1. Germline CDR1 MNHEY, CDR2 SVGAGI. After removal of 6 bases from V and 1 base from J, the junction contained 2 bases not matched to a gene. The CDR3 totals 14 residues. The CDR3 sequence: CASSQGAAKNIQYF. The CDR3 DNA reads as TGTGCCAGCAGCCAGGGGGCGGCCAAAAACATTCAGTACTTC.

This chain links TRBV4-2 with TRBJ2-1, with 10 bases lining up with TRBD1. CDR3 length equals 16 residues. Germline V gene sequence: CDR1 LGHNA, CDR2 YNFKEQ. The J segment lost 5 bases and the V segment lost 4 bases, leaving 8 bases of the junction unmatched. CDR3 nucleotide sequence: TGTGCCAGCAGCCTAGGGGACAGGGGTCAACACAATGAGCAGTTCTTC. Protein product: CASSLGDRGQHNEQFF.

This rearrangement joins TRBV3-1 (or the pseudogene TRBV3-2) to TRBJ2-1; TRBD2 might be the D (6 bases). This CDR3 has 13 amino acids. V gave up 6 bases and J gave up 8 bases, with 14 bases separating them. CDR1 and CDR2 (germline): LGHDT, YNNKEL (reference sequence). CDR3 region: CASSRGLYHEQFF. CDR3 nucleotide sequence: TGTGCCAGCAGTAGGGGACTTTACCATGAGCAGTTCTTC.

DNA of the CDR3: TGTGCCAGCAGAGGGATCGGCAGCATTTACGAGCAGTACTTC. Protein: CASRGIGSIYEQYF. The chain has TRBV6-5 and TRBJ2-7; D is unresolved. The V gene lost 6 bases and the J gene lost 4 bases, with 16 bases spanning the gap. This CDR3 region has 14 residues. Germline lookup yields CDR1 MNHEY and CDR2 SVGAGI.

This chain links TRBV7-9 with TRBJ2-7; 12 bases are a match to TRBD2. CDR3 length: 17 amino acids. V dropped 1 base and J dropped 3; count of bases not matched to a gene: 7. Germline V gives CDR1 SEHNR, CDR2 FQNEAQ (reference sequence). CDR3 region: CASSLGLAGVLFYEQYF. CDR3 DNA: TGTGCCAGCAGCTTAGGACTAGCGGGAGTGTTGTTCTACGAGCAGTACTTC.